Listed here are 24 T cell receptor beta chains from one sample, sequenced in a study of T cells in localized non-small cell lung cancer. Clones were read by immunoSEQ multiplex PCR, and TCRdb kept only the in-frame ones, dropping some. The repertoire holds tens of thousands of clones, with approximately 84% as singletons. This material consisted of peripheral blood, taken before any cancer treatment. Receptor source: a female donor older than 55 with stage I lung adenocarcinoma.

V and J are TRBV11-2 and TRBJ2-1, with D possibly called TRBD1 or TRBD2 (5 bases each). Per germline, CDR1 SGHAT and CDR2 FQNNGV. V lost 5 bases, J lost 3 bases, and 17 bases lay in between. This CDR3 has 16 amino acids. The CDR3 DNA follows: TGTGCCAGCAGCCCCCGGGACCTCTTAAACTACAATGAGCAGTTCTTC. Protein product: CASSPRDLLNYNEQFF.

This CDR3 is CASSFRGAGGNTIYF. The CDR3 DNA reads TGTGCCAGCAGCTTCAGGGGCGCAGGTGGAAACACCATATATTTT. The chain couples TRBV13 to TRBJ1-3, with a possible D match to TRBD1 (6 bases). The CDR3 is 15 residues long. Trimming pared 3 bases from V and 3 bases from J, leaving 12 bases between. Per germline, CDR1 PRHDT and CDR2 FYEKMQ (reference sequence).

The genes are TRBV5-1 and TRBJ2-7; no clear D. This CDR3 region has 12 residues. The germline CDR1 and CDR2 sequences are SGHRS and YFSETQ. Trimming pared 4 bases from V and 4 bases from J, leaving 9 bases between. CDR3 coding DNA: TGCGCCAGCAGCACGGAACGTTACGAGCAGTACTTC. Protein product: CASSTERYEQYF.

To note about this clone: Relative to the germline gene, one junction end is altered; a read error may explain this. This sequence joins TRBV7-7 and TRBJ2-1, with 9 bases matching TRBD1. Germline lookup yields CDR1 SSHAT and CDR2 FNYEAQ (reference sequence). The CDR3 is 15 amino acids. CDR3 nucleotides: TGTGCTAGCAGCCGAGACAGGGGGTCCTACAATGAGCAGTTCTTC. Amino acid sequence: CASSRDRGSYNEQFF.

The J gene is TRBJ2-6, the V gene TRBV27; 11 nucleotides align to TRBD1. V lost 5 bases to trimming and J lost 3 bases; unmatched junction nucleotides: 6. In germline, CDR1 is MNHEY, CDR2 SMNVEV (reference sequence). The CDR3 has 17 residues. CDR3 protein: CASSKGQGAVGANVLTF. CDR3 DNA sequence: TGTGCCAGCAGTAAAGGACAGGGGGCTGTTGGGGCCAACGTCCTGACTTTC.

This clone was seen a few times. The CDR3 DNA reads TGTGCCAGCAGCTCCCGCGGCGGGGGGGCCTACGAGCAGTACTTC. It codes for CASSSRGGGAYEQYF. This chain links TRBV11-2 with TRBJ2-7; 9 bases are a match to TRBD2. With V trimmed by 4 bases and J by 2 bases, 6 bases remained unmatched. Germline lookup yields CDR1 SGHAT and CDR2 FQNNGV. The CDR3 loop spans 15 amino acids.

V and J are TRBV27 and TRBJ2-3; 7 bases match TRBD2. The V gene end was trimmed by 4 bases and the J gene end by 1 base; junction bases not matched to a gene: 5. Germline loops: CDR1 MNHEY, CDR2 SMNVEV (reference sequence). This CDR3 comprises 15 residues. The CDR3 loop is CASSWSSGRTDTQYF. The DNA of the CDR3 is TGTGCCAGCAGTTGGTCTAGCGGCCGCACAGATACGCAGTATTTT.

The V gene is TRBV5-1, the J gene TRBJ2-7; TRBD2 matches 8 bases. The CDR3 loop spans 16 amino acids. Germline CDR1 reads SGHRS; CDR2 reads YFSETQ. With V trimmed by 1 base and J by 5 bases, 11 bases remained unmatched. CDR3 region: CASSLFSGTTANEQYF. Here the CDR3 DNA reads TGCGCCAGCAGCTTGTTTAGCGGGACTACCGCCAACGAGCAGTACTTC.

J is TRBJ1-5 and V is TRBV6-1, with TRBD1 as a possible D gene (5 bases). Trimming removed 4 bases at V and 4 bases at J, with 14 bases between. In germline, CDR1 is MNHNS, CDR2 SASEGT. CDR3 size: 15 residues. CDR3 loop: CASSGAGLGNQPQHF. The CDR3 bases are TGTGCCAGCAGTGGGGCGGGGCTCGGGAATCAGCCCCAGCATTTT.

This sequence joins TRBV11-3 and TRBJ2-7, with D tentatively TRBD2 (6 bases). The CDR3 has 14 residues. V shed 5 bases and J shed 7 bases, with 18 bases lying between them. From germline, CDR1 is SGHNT and CDR2 YENEEA. The CDR3, as DNA: TGTGCCAGCAGCCCGGGACTTACCTCGGGGGAGCAGTACTTC. This codes for CASSPGLTSGEQYF.

The chain joins TRBV27 to TRBJ1-1, with a tentative D call TRBD1 (5 bases). Trimming took off 7 bases at V and 4 bases at J, with 22 bases between the two ends. The length of the CDR3 is 16 residues. The germline V gene encodes CDR1 MNHEY and CDR2 SMNVEV (reference sequence). CDR3 nucleotides: TGTGCCAGCAATAAGCAGGGAACCGTTGGGGGCACTGAAGCTTTCTTT. Its protein product is CASNKQGTVGGTEAFF.

This chain joins TRBV5-1 and TRBJ1-2; TRBD1 might be the D (5 bases). This CDR3 contains 15 residues. Per the germline V gene, CDR1 is SGHRS and CDR2 is YFSETQ. With 0 bases removed from V and 6 bases from J, the gap between germline ends came to 15 bases. CDR3 residues: CASSLAEAAGHGYTF. CDR3 DNA: TGCGCCAGCAGCTTGGCCGAAGCGGCAGGGCATGGCTACACCTTC.

V usage is TRBV5-4 and J usage is TRBJ2-7; TRBD1 matches at 8 bases. Germline trimming cut 3 bases from V and 6 bases from J; bases unmatched to any gene: 8. The germline V gene has CDR1 SGHNT and CDR2 YYREEE (reference sequence). The CDR3 consists of 14 residues. The CDR3 DNA reads as TGTGCCAGCAGCTCTGGACAGGGTTTGGGCGAGCAGTACTTC. Its protein product is CASSSGQGLGEQYF.

The V and J genes are TRBV21-1 and TRBJ2-7; the table's D call of TRBD1 was not tested on the DNA. TRBV21-1 is a documented pseudogene. The CDR3 contains 16 residues. The CDR3 DNA reads TGTGCCAGCCCGAGGCCCGGGACACCGAACTCCTACGAGCAGTACTTC. Translated: CASPRPGTPNSYEQYF.

This chain links TRBV5-1 with TRBJ1-2, with 7 bases fitting TRBD1. After removal of 0 bases from V and 5 bases from J, the junction contained 7 bases not matched to a gene. From germline, CDR1 is SGHRS and CDR2 YFSETQ. The CDR3 totals 15 residues. The CDR3 loop is CASSLAGQIGYGYTF. DNA of the CDR3: TGCGCCAGCAGCTTGGCGGGACAGATAGGATATGGCTACACCTTC.

This clone was detected only once. The chain uses TRBV6-5 and TRBJ2-7, with a possible D match to TRBD2 (5 bases). The V end was cut by 5 bases, the J end by 5 bases, with 10 bases between. Germline V CDR1 and CDR2: MNHEY, SVGAGI. The CDR3 is 12 residues long. CDR3 DNA: TGTGCCAGCAGTCGAAATAGCGACGAGCAGTACTTC. This encodes CASSRNSDEQYF.

The table lists this clone with a count of one. This rearrangement joins TRBV5-4 to TRBJ1-3; no reliable D call. V was shortened by 0 bases and J by 0 bases, with 10 bases between the two germline ends. Germline V gene sequence: CDR1 SGHNT, CDR2 YYREEE (reference sequence). This CDR3 region has 16 residues. Written as DNA, the CDR3 is TGTGCCAGCAGCTTGGGACGGCCTAGCTCTGGAAACACCATATATTTT. Its translation: CASSLGRPSSGNTIYF.

This clone showed up just a few times. This chain links TRBV7-9 with TRBJ1-1, with D unresolved. Germline CDR1 reads SEHNR; CDR2 reads FQNEAQ (reference sequence). V was shortened by 4 bases and J by 5 bases, with 11 bases between the two germline ends. The CDR3 has 13 residues. CDR3 amino acids: CASSSYDRTEAFF. Written as DNA, the CDR3 is TGTGCCAGCAGCTCATATGACCGGACTGAAGCTTTCTTT.

This sequence joins TRBV27 and TRBJ2-5; perhaps D is TRBD1 or TRBD2 (5 bases each). Between the trimmed V and J ends, which lost 4 bases and 6 bases, there was a span of 12 bases. The CDR3 totals 13 residues. Germline-derived CDR1 and CDR2 are MNHEY and SMNVEV (reference sequence). CDR3 sequence: CASSSGAPQTQYF. CDR3 in DNA: TGTGCCAGCAGTTCCGGGGCCCCCCAGACCCAGTACTTC.

This chain joins TRBV5-1 and TRBJ1-6; 9 bases align to TRBD1. This CDR3 has 15 residues. The germline V gene has CDR1 SGHRS and CDR2 YFSETQ. Trimming removed 4 bases from V and 10 bases from J; junction bases left unmatched: 9. CDR3 loop: CASSDTGGAGSPLHF. CDR3 DNA sequence: TGCGCCAGCAGCGATACAGGGGGCGCGGGATCACCCCTCCACTTT.

The V and J genes are TRBV27 and TRBJ2-3; D may be TRBD2 (5 bases). The ends were cut back, 3 bases at V and 3 bases at J, with 10 bases in the middle. The CDR3 consists of 14 residues. Germline V gives CDR1 MNHEY, CDR2 SMNVEV (reference sequence). The chain's CDR3 is CASSLVGRTDTQYF. As DNA, the CDR3 is TGTGCCAGCAGTTTGGTAGGGAGAACAGATACGCAGTATTTT.

The chain uses TRBV7-2 and TRBJ2-1; D not certain. This CDR3 contains 13 residues. V gave up 1 base and J gave up 10 bases, with 11 bases separating them. Germline lookup yields CDR1 SGHTA and CDR2 FQGNSA. This CDR3 reads CASSLGPQPEQFF. CDR3 DNA: TGTGCCAGCAGCTTAGGTCCCCAACCGGAGCAGTTCTTC.

The chain couples TRBV15 to TRBJ2-1; D not certain. The length of the CDR3 is 15 residues. Trimming took off 5 bases at V and 0 bases at J, with 11 bases between the two ends. Germline assignment: CDR1 LNHNV and CDR2 YYDKDF (reference sequence). The CDR3 DNA sequence: TGTGCCACCAGCGAAGACATATTCTCCTACAATGAGCAGTTCTTC. Translating it yields CATSEDIFSYNEQFF.

The chain uses TRBV10-2 and TRBJ2-1; D perhaps matches TRBD2 (5 bases). The CDR3 is 18 amino acids. V lost 4 bases, J lost 5 bases, and 24 bases lay in between. CDR1 WSHSY and CDR2 SAAADI come from the germline V gene. The CDR3: CASSAPPLFERRNNEQFF. The CDR3 DNA reads TGCGCCAGCAGTGCGCCCCCACTTTTCGAGCGGAGAAACAATGAGCAGTTCTTC.